A single T cell receptor (beta chain) is shown here with its context. The CDR3 loop spans 14 amino acids. Looked up from germline, CDR1 is MDHEN and CDR2 is SYDVKM. V was clipped by 2 bases and J by 4 bases; unmatched bases: 5. The sample originates from a study of blood T cell repertoires in COVID-19. Looking at the study overall: T cells, B-cell-depleted T cells, or PBMCs provided the cDNA or gDNA that served as material.

In the original processing: Cell counts per sample came from amplifying reference gene primers. Produced via immunoSEQ multiplex PCR; TCRdb's table is partial and in-frame only. V and J calls and clone size are as listed in that table; D and trimming were resolved from the DNA. The sample holds roughly 53,000 clones; 70% to 85% are singletons and the top ten take more than 13%. The chain carries TRBV28 and TRBJ2-7, with 7 bases that match TRBD1. The source material was peripheral blood. The TCR was taken from a human donor in a cohort sampled during active COVID-19. Written as DNA, the CDR3 is TGTGCCAGCAGTTTAGATCCAGGGGGTTACGAGCAGTACTTC. It is translated as CASSLDPGGYEQYF.